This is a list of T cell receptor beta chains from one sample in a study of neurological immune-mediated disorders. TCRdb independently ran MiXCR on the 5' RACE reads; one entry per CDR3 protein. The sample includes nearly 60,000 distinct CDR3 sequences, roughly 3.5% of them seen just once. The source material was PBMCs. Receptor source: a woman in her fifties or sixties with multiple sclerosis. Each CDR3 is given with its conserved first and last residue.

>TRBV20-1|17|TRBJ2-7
CSAEPGQLWEDVYEQYF
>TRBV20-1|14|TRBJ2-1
CSATPGLGRGEQFF
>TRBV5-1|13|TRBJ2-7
CASSLGTDYEQYF
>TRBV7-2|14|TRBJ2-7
CATKQGSGSYEQYF
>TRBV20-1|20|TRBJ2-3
CSAREGTSGREGRSTDTQYF
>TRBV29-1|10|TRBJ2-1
CSVGGFEQFF
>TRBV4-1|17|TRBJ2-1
CASSQDPGQQSYNEQFF
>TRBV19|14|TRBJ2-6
CASSSWLGANVLTF
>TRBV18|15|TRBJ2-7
CASSSSSGSMNEQYF
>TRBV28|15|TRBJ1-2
CASSLGGDAGYGYTF
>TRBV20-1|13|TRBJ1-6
CSARSGTNSPLHF
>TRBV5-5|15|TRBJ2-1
CASSPGTSGYNEQFF
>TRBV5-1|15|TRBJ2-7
CASSVTGLKSYEQYF
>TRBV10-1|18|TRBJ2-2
CASSGLLGLSSNTGELFF
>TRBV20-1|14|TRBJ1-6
CSAWRRSYNSPLHF
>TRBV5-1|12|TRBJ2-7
CASSLPGSEQYF
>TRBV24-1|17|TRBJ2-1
CATSDLPGWSSYNEQFF
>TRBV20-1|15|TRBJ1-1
CSGTPGGWGNTEAFF
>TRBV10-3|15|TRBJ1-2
CAIREGPRADYGYTF
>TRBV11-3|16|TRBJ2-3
CASSLGLEESIDTQYF
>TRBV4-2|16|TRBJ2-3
CASSQFSGPSTDTQYF
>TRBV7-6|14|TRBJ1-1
CASSLEWGATEAFF
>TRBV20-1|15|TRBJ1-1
CSARDRGNLGTEAFF
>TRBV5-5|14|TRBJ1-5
CASSLGTWDQPQHF
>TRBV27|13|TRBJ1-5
CASSNRGNQPQHF
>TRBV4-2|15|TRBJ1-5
CASSQRGKGEQPQHF
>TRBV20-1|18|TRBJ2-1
CSAAGGRAPGLAYGEQFF
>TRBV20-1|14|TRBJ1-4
CSASTGSINEKLFF
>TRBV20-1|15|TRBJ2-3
CSAPQAAGSTDTQYF